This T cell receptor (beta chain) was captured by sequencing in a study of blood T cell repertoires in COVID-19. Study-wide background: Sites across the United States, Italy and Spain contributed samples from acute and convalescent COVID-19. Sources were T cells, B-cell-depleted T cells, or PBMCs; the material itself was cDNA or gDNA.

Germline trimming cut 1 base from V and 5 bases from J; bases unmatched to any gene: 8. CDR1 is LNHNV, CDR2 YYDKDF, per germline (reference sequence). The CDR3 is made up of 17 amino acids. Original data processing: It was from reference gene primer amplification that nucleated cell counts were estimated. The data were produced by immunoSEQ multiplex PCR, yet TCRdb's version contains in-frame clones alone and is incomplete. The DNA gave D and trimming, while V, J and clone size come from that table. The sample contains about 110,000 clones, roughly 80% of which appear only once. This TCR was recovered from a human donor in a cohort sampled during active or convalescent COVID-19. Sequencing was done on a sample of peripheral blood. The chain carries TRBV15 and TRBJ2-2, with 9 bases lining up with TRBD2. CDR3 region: CATSRVGLATQTGELFF. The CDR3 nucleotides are TGTGCCACCAGCAGAGTAGGACTAGCGACCCAAACCGGGGAGCTGTTTTTT.